The source of this T cell receptor beta chain is a study of control samples from healthy donors and cancer patients. This clone was detected once. The repertoire was sequenced with immunoSEQ multiplex PCR; TCRdb's copy has only in-frame clones and lacks some. The data contain about 140,000 clones, roughly 94% of them singletons. Germline assignment: CDR1 MNHEY and CDR2 SVGAGI. This CDR3 comprises 14 residues. Trimming cost V 4 bases and J 2 bases, with 11 bases left between them. V and J are TRBV6-5 and TRBJ2-5, with TRBD2 as a possible D gene (6 bases). The sample comprised blood. The receptor's source is a man aged 40-50 years in good health. CDR3 region: CASSSSGLQETQYF. The DNA of the CDR3 is TGTGCCAGCAGTTCCTCCGGACTACAAGAGACCCAGTACTTC.